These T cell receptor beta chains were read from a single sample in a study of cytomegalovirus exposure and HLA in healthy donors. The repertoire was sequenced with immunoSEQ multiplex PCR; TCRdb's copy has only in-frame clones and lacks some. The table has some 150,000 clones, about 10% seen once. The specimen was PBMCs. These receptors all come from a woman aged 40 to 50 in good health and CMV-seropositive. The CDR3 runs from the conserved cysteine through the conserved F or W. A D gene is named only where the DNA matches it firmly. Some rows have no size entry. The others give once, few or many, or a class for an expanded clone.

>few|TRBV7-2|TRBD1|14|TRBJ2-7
TGTGCCAGCAGCTTCGGGACAGTCTCCTACGAGCAGTACTTC
CASSFGTVSYEQYF
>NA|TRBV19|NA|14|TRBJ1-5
TGTGCCAGTACCCCCCGGGGTAGCAATCAGCCCCAGCATTTT
CASTPRGSNQPQHF
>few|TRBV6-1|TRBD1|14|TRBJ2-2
TGTGCCAGCACCCGACAGGGGAACACCGGGGAGCTGTTTTTT
CASTRQGNTGELFF
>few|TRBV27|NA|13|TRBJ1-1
TGTGCCAGCAGTTCCTCCGGGAACACTGAAGCTTTCTTT
CASSSSGNTEAFF
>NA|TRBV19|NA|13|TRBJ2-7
TGTGCCAGTAGTATAGACATCACCTACGAGCAGTACTTC
CASSIDITYEQYF
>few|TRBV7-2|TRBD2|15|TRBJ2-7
TGTGCCAGCAGCGCCCGACTAGCGGGGGGCCACGAGCAGTACTTC
CASSARLAGGHEQYF
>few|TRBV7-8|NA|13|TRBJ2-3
TGTGCCAGCAGCTTAAAACAGACAGATACGCAGTATTTT
CASSLKQTDTQYF
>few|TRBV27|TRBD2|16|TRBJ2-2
TGTGCCAGCAGCCGCGCCGGGACTAGGGTCACCGGGGAGCTGTTTTTT
CASSRAGTRVTGELFF
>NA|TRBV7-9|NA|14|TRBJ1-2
TGTGCCAGCAGCTTAGGGGCCGACCTCTATGGCTACACCTTC
CASSLGADLYGYTF
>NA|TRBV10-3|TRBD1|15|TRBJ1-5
TGTGCCATCAGTGCCGGACAGGGTTTAAATCAGCCCCAGCATTTT
CAISAGQGLNQPQHF
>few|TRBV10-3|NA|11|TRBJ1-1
TGTGCCATCAGGAGGGACACTGAAGCTTTCTTT
CAIRRDTEAFF
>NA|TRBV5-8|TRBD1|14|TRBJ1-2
TGTGCCAGTGGGAAAGGACAGGGCAAGTCTGGCTACACCTTC
CASGKGQGKSGYTF
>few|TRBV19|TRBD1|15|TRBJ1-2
TGTGCCAGTAGGAGAACAGTAGGACAGGGTGGTGGCTACACCTTC
CASRRTVGQGGGYTF
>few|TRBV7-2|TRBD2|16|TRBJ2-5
TGTGCCAGCAGCTTAAAAAGCGGGGGGGTAAAGGAGACCCAGTACTTC
CASSLKSGGVKETQYF
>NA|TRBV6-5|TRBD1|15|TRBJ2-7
TGTGCCAGCAGTCGTCGGCGGACAGGGACGTACGAGCAGTACTTC
CASSRRRTGTYEQYF
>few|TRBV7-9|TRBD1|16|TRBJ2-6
TGTGCCAGCAGCTTGGGACAGGGATCTGGGGCCAACGTCCTGACTTTC
CASSLGQGSGANVLTF
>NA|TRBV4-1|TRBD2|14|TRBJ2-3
TGCGCCAGCAGCCTCCTAGCGGGCACAGATACGCAGTATTTT
CASSLLAGTDTQYF
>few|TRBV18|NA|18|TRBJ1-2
TGTGCCAGCTCACCACGAAGGGGGACGGCTAGTTCTAACTATGGCTACACCTTC
CASSPRRGTASSNYGYTF
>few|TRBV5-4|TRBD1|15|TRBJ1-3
TGTGCCAGCAGCTGGGGGACAGGGCCTGGAAACACCATATATTTT
CASSWGTGPGNTIYF
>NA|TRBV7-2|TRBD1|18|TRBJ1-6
TGTGCCAGCAGCTTAATGACAGGGGATCGTACAATAAATTCACCCCTCCACTTT
CASSLMTGDRTINSPLHF